This TCR beta chain was observed in a study of T cell changes during pregnancy in multiple sclerosis. CDR1 SGHRS and CDR2 YFSETQ come from the germline V gene. V was trimmed by 1 base and J by 1 base, leaving 9 bases between them. The CDR3 covers 14 residues. Repertoires were generated with immunoSEQ multiplex PCR, while TCRdb's copy carries only in-frame clones and drops some. This table has roughly 77,000 clones, roughly 92% appearing once. The specimen was peripheral blood, collected in the second trimester of pregnancy. The gene calls are TRBV5-1 and TRBJ2-7; D remains unclear. The clonotype originates from a female donor with multiple sclerosis, enrolled in a pregnancy study. The CDR3: CASSLLSVSYEQYF. The CDR3 DNA is TGCGCCAGCAGCTTGTTGTCCGTGTCCTACGAGCAGTACTTC.